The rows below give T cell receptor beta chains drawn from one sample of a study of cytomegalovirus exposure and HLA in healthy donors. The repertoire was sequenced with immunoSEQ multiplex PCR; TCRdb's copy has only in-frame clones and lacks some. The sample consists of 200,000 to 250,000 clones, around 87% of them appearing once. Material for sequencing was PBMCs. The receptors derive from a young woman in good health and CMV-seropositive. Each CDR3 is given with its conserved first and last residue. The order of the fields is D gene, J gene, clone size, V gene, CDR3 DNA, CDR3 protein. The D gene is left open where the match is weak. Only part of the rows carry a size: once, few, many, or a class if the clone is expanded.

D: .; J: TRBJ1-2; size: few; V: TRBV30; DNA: TGTGCCTTCCATTGGGGAACTAGCGGCACCTTC; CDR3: CAFHWGTSGTF
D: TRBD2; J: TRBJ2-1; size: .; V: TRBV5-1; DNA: TGCGCCAGCAGCCCAATCCGGCGGGAGACAAATGAGCAGTTCTTC; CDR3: CASSPIRRETNEQFF
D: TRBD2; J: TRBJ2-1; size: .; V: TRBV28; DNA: TGTGCCAGCAGCTCAACCGATCGGACTAGCGTACACTACAATGAGCAGTTCTTC; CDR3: CASSSTDRTSVHYNEQFF
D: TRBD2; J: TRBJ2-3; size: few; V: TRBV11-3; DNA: TGTGCCAGCAGCTCGGGACTAGCGGGAGCAGATACGCAGTATTTT; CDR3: CASSSGLAGADTQYF
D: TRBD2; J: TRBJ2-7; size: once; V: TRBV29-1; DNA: TGCAGCGTTCTGACGGGAGGGGACTACGAGCAGTACTTC; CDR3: CSVLTGGDYEQYF
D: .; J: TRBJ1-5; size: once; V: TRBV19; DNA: TGTGCCAGTCGTAGAGGCAGTCTCAGCAATCAGCCCCAGCATTTT; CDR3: CASRRGSLSNQPQHF
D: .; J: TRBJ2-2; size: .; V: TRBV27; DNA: TGTGCCAGCAGTCCTTGGACTGCCCTCAACACCGGGGAGCTGTTTTTT; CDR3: CASSPWTALNTGELFF
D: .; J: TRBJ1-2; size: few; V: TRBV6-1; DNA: TGTGCCAGCACGGAGGCTTGGGGGGATGGGTATGGCTACACCTTC; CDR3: CASTEAWGDGYGYTF
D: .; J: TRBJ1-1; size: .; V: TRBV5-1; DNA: TGCGCCAGCAGCCCCGGGTCGGCAGGGATCGATGTGTTTATGAACACTGAAGCTTTCTTT; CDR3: CASSPGSAGIDVFMNTEAFF
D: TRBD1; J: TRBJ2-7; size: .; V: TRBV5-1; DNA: TGCGCCAGCAGCTTGCTAACAGGGGATGGCGGGCAATCCTACGAGCAGTACTTC; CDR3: CASSLLTGDGGQSYEQYF
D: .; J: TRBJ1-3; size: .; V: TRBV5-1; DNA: TGCGCCAGCAGCTCGACTGTCGGTTCTGGAAACACCATATATTTT; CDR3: CASSSTVGSGNTIYF
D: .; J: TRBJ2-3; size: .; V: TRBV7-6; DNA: TGTGCCAGCAGCTTAGGATTAACGGGGGATACGCAGTATTTT; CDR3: CASSLGLTGDTQYF
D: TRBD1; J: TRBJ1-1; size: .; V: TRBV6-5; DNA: TGTGCCAGCAGTCGGACAGGGAACACTGAAGCTTTCTTT; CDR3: CASSRTGNTEAFF
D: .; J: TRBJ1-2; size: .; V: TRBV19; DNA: TGTGCCAGTAGGACAGGAATTAGAAACTATGGCTACACCTTC; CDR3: CASRTGIRNYGYTF
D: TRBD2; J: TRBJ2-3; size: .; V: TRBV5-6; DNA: TGTGCCAGCAGCTTGGGACTAGCGGGAGGGGCAGATACGCAGTATTTT; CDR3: CASSLGLAGGADTQYF
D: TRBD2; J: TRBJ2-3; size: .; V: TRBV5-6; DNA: TGTGCTGGGCAACTAGCGGGAGTGGCAGATACGCAGTATTTT; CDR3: CAGQLAGVADTQYF
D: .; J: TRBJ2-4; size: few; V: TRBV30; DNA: TGTGCCCGGGGCGGGGACCCTCCCAAAAACATTCAGTACTTC; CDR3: CARGGDPPKNIQYF
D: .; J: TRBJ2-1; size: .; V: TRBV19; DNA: TGTGCCAGTAGTATTCGGTATGTCGGGATCTCGTTCAGGAATGAGCAGTTCTTC; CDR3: CASSIRYVGISFRNEQFF